The 11 T cell receptor beta chains below were found in one sample sequenced in a study of Ad26.COV2.S vaccination and SARS-CoV-2 variants. The repertoire was sequenced with immunoSEQ multiplex PCR; TCRdb's copy has only in-frame clones and lacks some. The sample consists of over 85,000 clones, about 78% of them appearing once. The sample in question was peripheral blood, obtained after recovery from COVID-19. Receptor source: a human donor who had recovered from COVID-19.

The chain combines TRBV3-1 (or the pseudogene TRBV3-2) with TRBJ2-7; D remains ambiguous. CDR1 is LGHDT and CDR2 is YNNKEL in the germline V gene (reference sequence). Trimming pared 3 bases from V and 0 bases from J, leaving 9 bases between. The CDR3 has 14 residues. The CDR3, as DNA: TGTGCCAGCAGCCATCGCAGCCCCTCCTACGAGCAGTACTTC. Its protein product is CASSHRSPSYEQYF.

This chain connects TRBV5-1 to TRBJ1-5; no clear D gene. V gave up 2 bases and J gave up 4 bases, with 10 bases separating them. CDR1 is SGHRS and CDR2 is YFSETQ in the germline V gene. The CDR3 loop spans 14 amino acids. The CDR3 DNA reads TGCGCCAGCAGCTTCGGACCGATTAATCAGCCCCAGCATTTT. Translated, it gives CASSFGPINQPQHF.

The V gene is TRBV28, the J gene TRBJ1-5; tentatively, D is TRBD1 (6 bases). Germline CDR1 is MDHEN and CDR2 is SYDVKM. Between the trimmed V and J ends, which lost 7 bases and 6 bases, there was a span of 13 bases. This CDR3 is built from 13 residues. CDR3 loop: CASKGGEAQPQHF. The CDR3 DNA reads TGTGCCAGCAAAGGGGGGGAGGCTCAGCCCCAGCATTTT.

The chain has TRBV4-2 and TRBJ1-4; D not resolved. The CDR3 is made up of 15 amino acids. Between the trimmed V and J ends, which lost 0 bases and 4 bases, there was a span of 9 bases. Per germline, CDR1 LGHNA and CDR2 YNFKEQ. CDR3 nucleotides: TGTGCCAGCAGCCAAGAGTGGCCAGTTAATGAAAAACTGTTTTTT. This encodes CASSQEWPVNEKLFF.

This chain links TRBV28 with TRBJ1-5; D uncertain. CDR1 is MDHEN and CDR2 is SYDVKM in the germline V gene. V shed 6 bases and J shed 5 bases, with 8 bases lying between them. The CDR3 length is 12 residues. The CDR3 bases are TGTGCCAGCAGGGGCATCGATCAGCCCCAGCATTTT. Its translation is CASRGIDQPQHF. The full variable domain, completed using reference TRBV28 and TRBJ1-5, is DVKVTQSSRYLVKRTGEKVFLECVQDMDHENMFWYRQDPGLGLRLIYFSYDVKMKEKGDIPEGYSVSREKKERFSLILESASTNQTSMYLCASRGIDQPQHFGDGTRLSIL.

There are a few counts of this clone. This chain connects TRBV6-5 to TRBJ2-7; the D is unclear. Trimming stripped 5 bases from V and 4 bases from J, with 12 bases between. The CDR3 spans 13 residues. The germline CDR1 and CDR2 sequences are MNHEY and SVGAGI. CDR3 in DNA: TGTGCCAGCAGTCTTCGGTTGTCGTACGAGCAGTACTTC. It yields the protein CASSLRLSYEQYF.

There are a few counts of this clone. The V gene is TRBV6-2 or TRBV6-3, the J gene TRBJ2-1; 10 positions agree with TRBD2. Germline V CDR1 and CDR2: MNHEY, SVGEGT. Trimming took 2 bases from V and 5 from J; bases not matched to a gene: 3. The length of the CDR3 is 15 residues. CDR3 amino acids: CASSYRSGGDNEQFF. In DNA, the CDR3 is TGTGCCAGCAGTTACAGGAGCGGGGGGGACAATGAGCAGTTCTTC.

The chain has TRBV5-5 and TRBJ1-6; weak D call: TRBD1 (6 bases). The germline CDR1 and CDR2 sequences are SGHKS and YYEKEE (reference sequence). With 6 bases removed from V and 8 bases from J, the gap between germline ends came to 18 bases. This CDR3 is 15 amino acids long. CDR3 protein: CASTAQGLGDSPLHF. In nucleotides, the CDR3 is TGTGCCAGCACCGCACAGGGATTAGGAGATTCACCCCTCCACTTT.

The J gene is TRBJ1-1, the V gene TRBV7-2; a possible D gene is TRBD1 (6 bases). CDR1 and CDR2 from the germline V gene are SGHTA and FQGNSA. This CDR3 is 13 amino acids long. Trimming left V 1 base short and J 9 bases short, with 12 bases between. The CDR3 spells CASSLDRAGKAFF. The CDR3 DNA is TGTGCCAGCAGCTTAGACAGGGCGGGAAAAGCTTTCTTT.

The chain uses TRBV7-2 and TRBJ2-1; 9 bases are a match to TRBD1. This CDR3 region has 15 residues. V lost 5 bases and J lost 4; bases outside the gene matches: 6. Germline CDR1 is SGHTA and CDR2 is FQGNSA. The chain's CDR3 is CASSLGTGRYNEQFF. CDR3 coding DNA: TGTGCCAGCAGCCTAGGGACAGGGAGATACAATGAGCAGTTCTTC. The complete variable domain, with remaining parts taken from reference TRBV7-2 and TRBJ2-1, reads GAGVSQSPSNKVTEKGKDVELRCDPISGHTALYWYRQSLGQGLEFLIYFQGNSAPDKSGLPSDRFSAERTGGSVSTLTIQRTQQEDSAVYLCASSLGTGRYNEQFFGPGTRLTVL.

For the CDR3, the DNA is TGTGCCAGCAACGACAGGGGGCGAGGGACCCAGTACTTC. Its translation is CASNDRGRGTQYF. This chain links TRBV6-5 with TRBJ2-5; 10 bases align to TRBD1. The junction had 6 bases not matched to a gene; V was cut back by 7 bases and J by 7 bases. Germline V CDR1 and CDR2: MNHEY, SVGAGI. The CDR3 covers 13 residues.